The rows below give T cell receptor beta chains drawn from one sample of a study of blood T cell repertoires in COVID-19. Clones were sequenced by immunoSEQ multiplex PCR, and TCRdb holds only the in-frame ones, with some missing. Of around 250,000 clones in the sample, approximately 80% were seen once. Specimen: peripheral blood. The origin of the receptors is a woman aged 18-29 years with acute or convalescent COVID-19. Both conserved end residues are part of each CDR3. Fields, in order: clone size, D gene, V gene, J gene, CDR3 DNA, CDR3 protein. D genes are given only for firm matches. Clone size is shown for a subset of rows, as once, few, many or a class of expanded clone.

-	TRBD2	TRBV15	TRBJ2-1	TGTGCCACCAGCAGAGGGCCGGGAGGCAATGAGCAGTTCTTC	CATSRGPGGNEQFF
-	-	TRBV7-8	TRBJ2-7	TGTGCCAGCAGCTCCACAGTTTCCTACGAGCAGTACTTC	CASSSTVSYEQYF
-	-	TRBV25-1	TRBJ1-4	TGTGCCAGCAGTCTGGGGCAGGGAAAACTGTTTTTT	CASSLGQGKLFF
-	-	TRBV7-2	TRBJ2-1	TGTGCCAGCAGCTCCCAGCTCCTACTAGGGGGTGCTGGGCAGTTCTTC	CASSSQLLLGGAGQFF
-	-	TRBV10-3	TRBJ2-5	TGTGCCATCAGTGGGCAGGGGGGAGAGACCCAGTACTTC	CAISGQGGETQYF
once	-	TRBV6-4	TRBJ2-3	TGTGCCAGCAGTGACGCGTCGGGAAGCACAGATACGCAGTATTTT	CASSDASGSTDTQYF
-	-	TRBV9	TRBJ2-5	TGTGCCAGCAGCGTAGTTGGGGGAGGTGTGGAGACCCAGTACTTC	CASSVVGGGVETQYF
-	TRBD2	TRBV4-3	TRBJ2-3	TGCGCCAGCAGCTTCGCGGGAGGAGATACGCAGTATTTT	CASSFAGGDTQYF
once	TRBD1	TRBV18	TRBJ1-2	TGTGCCAGCTCACCCGGGACAGGGTTCTATGGCTACACCTTC	CASSPGTGFYGYTF
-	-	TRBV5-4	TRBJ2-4	TGTGCCAGCAGCTTGGACGGGAGAAGTGGAAACATTCAGTACTTC	CASSLDGRSGNIQYF
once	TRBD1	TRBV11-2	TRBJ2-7	TGTGCCAGCAGCTCAAACCGACAGGGCAACTACGAGCAGTACTTC	CASSSNRQGNYEQYF
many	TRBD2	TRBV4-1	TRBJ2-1	TGCGCCAGCAGTCCTGGAGCGGGAGGATCCGAGCAGTTCTTC	CASSPGAGGSEQFF
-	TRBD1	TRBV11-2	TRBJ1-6	TGTGCCAGCAGCCCGTCCCGGGACAGGGCCCGATACAATTCACCCCTCCACTTT	CASSPSRDRARYNSPLHF
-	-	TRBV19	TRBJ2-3	TGTGCCAGTAACCCCCGTCAGGGAGGTCCCACAGATACGCAGTATTTT	CASNPRQGGPTDTQYF
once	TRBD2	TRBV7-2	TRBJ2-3	TGTGCCAGCAGCCCCATTAGCGGGAGGCTCACAGATACGCAGTATTTT	CASSPISGRLTDTQYF
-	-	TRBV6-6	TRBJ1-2	TGTGCCAGCAGTCCGGACACGGGACTCTATGGCTACACCTTC	CASSPDTGLYGYTF
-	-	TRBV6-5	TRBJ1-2	TGTGCCAGCAGTTACTCGTTCGGTAACTATGGCTACACCTTC	CASSYSFGNYGYTF
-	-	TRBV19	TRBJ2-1	TGTGCCACCCTGGGGGCCCCCCGGGAGCAGTTCTTC	CATLGAPREQFF
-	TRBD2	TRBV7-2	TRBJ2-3	TGTGCCAGCAGCCCTCTAGCGGGTCCAGATACGCAGTATTTT	CASSPLAGPDTQYF
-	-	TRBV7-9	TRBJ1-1	TGTGCCAGCAGCTTAGTCAATGGGGGGAGAATGAACACTGAAGCTTTCTTT	CASSLVNGGRMNTEAFF
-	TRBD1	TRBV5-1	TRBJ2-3	TGCGCCAGCAGGATGGGACAGGGGAATTCAGATACGCAGTATTTT	CASRMGQGNSDTQYF
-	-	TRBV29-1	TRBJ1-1	TGCAGCGTTGAAGGGGCAGGGGTGGGCACTGAAGCTTTCTTT	CSVEGAGVGTEAFF
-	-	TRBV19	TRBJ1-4	TGTGCCAGTAAGCGCCGGGGATCTAATGAAAAACTGTTTTTT	CASKRRGSNEKLFF
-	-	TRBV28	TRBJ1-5	TGTGCCAGCAACAGGGATCTCATCAGTCAGCCCCAGCATTTT	CASNRDLISQPQHF
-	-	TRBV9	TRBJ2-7	TGTGCCAGCAGCGCCGACAACCTCGCCTACGAGCAGTACTTC	CASSADNLAYEQYF
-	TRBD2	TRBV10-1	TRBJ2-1	TGCGCCAGCCAACCACTCAGGGTAGGGGAGGGTAACAATGAGCAGTTCTTC	CASQPLRVGEGNNEQFF
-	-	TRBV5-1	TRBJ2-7	TGCGCCAGCAGCCAGGTCCTCTTAGGGAGCCCCTCCTACGAGCAGTACTTC	CASSQVLLGSPSYEQYF
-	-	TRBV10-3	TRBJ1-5	TGTGCCATCAGTGGGACAGATCAGCCCCAGCATTTT	CAISGTDQPQHF
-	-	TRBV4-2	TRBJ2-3	TGTGCCAGCAGCCAAGTCCCATACGGAGGTGGAGATACGCAGTATTTT	CASSQVPYGGGDTQYF
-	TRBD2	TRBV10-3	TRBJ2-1	TGTGCCATCAGTGTGGCGCTAGCGGGACGGGATGAGCAGTTCTTC	CAISVALAGRDEQFF
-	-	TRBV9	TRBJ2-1	TGTGCCAGCAGCGTAGACGTGGGAGTGCCCCCCTATGAGCAGTTCTTC	CASSVDVGVPPYEQFF
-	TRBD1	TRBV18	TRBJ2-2	TGTGCCAGCTCACCCCGGACAGGGGCGAACACCGGGGAGCTGTTTTTT	CASSPRTGANTGELFF
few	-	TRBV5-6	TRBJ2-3	TGTGCCAGCAGCCCAGGGATGGGAGATACGCAGTATTTT	CASSPGMGDTQYF
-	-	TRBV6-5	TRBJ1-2	TGTGCCAGCAGCCACGGGACAAAGCAGAGCTATGGCTACACCTTC	CASSHGTKQSYGYTF
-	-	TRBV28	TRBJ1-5	TGTGCCAGCAGTTTATGGGGCAGGGAACAGCCCCAGCATTTT	CASSLWGREQPQHF
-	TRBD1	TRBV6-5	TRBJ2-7	TGTGCCAGCAGCTACATGACAGGGGACTACGAGCAGTACTTC	CASSYMTGDYEQYF
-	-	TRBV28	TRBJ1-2	TGTGCCAGCAGTTTATCCGGTCGCGGTGGCTACACCTTC	CASSLSGRGGYTF
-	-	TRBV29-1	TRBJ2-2	TGCAGCGTCCGGACAGTTACCGGGGAGCTGTTTTTT	CSVRTVTGELFF
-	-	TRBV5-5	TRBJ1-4	TGTGCCAGCAGCTTGGTGGGCCGGCCTAATGAAAAACTGTTTTTT	CASSLVGRPNEKLFF
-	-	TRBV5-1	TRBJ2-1	TGCGCCAGCAGCTTGTGGGAGTCCAATGAGCAGTTCTTC	CASSLWESNEQFF
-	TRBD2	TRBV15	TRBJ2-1	TGTGCCACCAGCAGAGATGGAGGACTAGCGGGAAACAATGAGCAGTTCTTC	CATSRDGGLAGNNEQFF
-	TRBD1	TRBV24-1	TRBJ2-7	TGTGCCACCAGTGATACAGGGGTATACGAGCAGTACTTC	CATSDTGVYEQYF
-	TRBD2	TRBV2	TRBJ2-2	TGTGCCAGCAGCGGGACTAGCGTCACCGGGGAGCTGTTTTTT	CASSGTSVTGELFF
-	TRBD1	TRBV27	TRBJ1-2	TGTGCCAGCAGTACCGCCGGGACAGGGGGAGGTGGCTACACCTTC	CASSTAGTGGGGYTF
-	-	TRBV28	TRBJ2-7	TGTGCCAGCAGCACTATCGACAGAGACTCCTACGAGCAGTACTTC	CASSTIDRDSYEQYF
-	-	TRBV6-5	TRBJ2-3	TGTGCCAGCAGAAGCCCCACAGATACGCAGTATTTT	CASRSPTDTQYF
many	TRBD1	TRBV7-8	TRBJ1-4	TGTGCCAGCAGCGCCCGACAGGGGCCCAGTGAAAAACTGTTTTTT	CASSARQGPSEKLFF
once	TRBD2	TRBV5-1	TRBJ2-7	TGCGCCAGCAGCTTGGGACTAGCGGGAGGGCCGGCCTACGAGCAGTACTTC	CASSLGLAGGPAYEQYF